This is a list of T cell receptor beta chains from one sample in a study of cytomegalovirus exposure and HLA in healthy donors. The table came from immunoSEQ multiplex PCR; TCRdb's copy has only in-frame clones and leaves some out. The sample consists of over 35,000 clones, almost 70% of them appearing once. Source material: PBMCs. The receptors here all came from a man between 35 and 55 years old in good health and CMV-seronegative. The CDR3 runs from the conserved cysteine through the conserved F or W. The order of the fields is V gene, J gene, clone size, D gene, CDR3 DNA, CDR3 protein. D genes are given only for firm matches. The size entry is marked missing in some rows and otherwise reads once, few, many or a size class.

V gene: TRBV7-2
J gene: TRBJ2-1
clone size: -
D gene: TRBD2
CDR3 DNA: TGTGCCAGCAGCTTAGGACTAGCGGACTACAATGAGCAGTTCTTC
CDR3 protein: CASSLGLADYNEQFF

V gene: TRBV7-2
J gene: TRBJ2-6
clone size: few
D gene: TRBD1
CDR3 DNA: TGTGCCAGCAGCTCTGGGGACAGATCCTCTGGGGCCAACGTCCTGACTTTC
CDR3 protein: CASSSGDRSSGANVLTF

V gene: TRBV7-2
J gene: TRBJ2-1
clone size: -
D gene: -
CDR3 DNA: TGTGCCAGCAGCTTAGACAGGGATCACAATGAGCAGTTCTTC
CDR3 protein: CASSLDRDHNEQFF

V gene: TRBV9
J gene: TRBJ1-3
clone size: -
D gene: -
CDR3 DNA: TGTGCCAGCAGCGTAGAGAGCTCTGGAAACACCATATATTTT
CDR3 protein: CASSVESSGNTIYF

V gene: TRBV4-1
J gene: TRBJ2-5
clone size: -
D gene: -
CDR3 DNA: TGCGCCAGCAGCCAAGAGATAGTGCAAGAGACCCAGTACTTC
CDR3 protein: CASSQEIVQETQYF

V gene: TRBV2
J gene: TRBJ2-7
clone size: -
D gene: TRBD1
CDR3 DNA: TGTGCCAGCAGTCCGGGACAGGGGTTACAAGCACTCGAGCAGTACTTC
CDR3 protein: CASSPGQGLQALEQYF

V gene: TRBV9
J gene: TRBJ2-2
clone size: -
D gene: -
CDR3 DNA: TGTGCCAGCAGCGGAAACAGGGTAGGGACCGGGGAGCTGTTTTTT
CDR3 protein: CASSGNRVGTGELFF

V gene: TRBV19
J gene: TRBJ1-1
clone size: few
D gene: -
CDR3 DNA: TGTGCCAGTAGTATAGACAGGGATCATGAAGCTTTCTTT
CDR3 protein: CASSIDRDHEAFF

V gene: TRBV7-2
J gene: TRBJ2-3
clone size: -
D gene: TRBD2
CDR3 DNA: TGTGCCAGCAGCCCTAGCGGGGAGCTTAGCACAGATACGCAGTATTTT
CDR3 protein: CASSPSGELSTDTQYF

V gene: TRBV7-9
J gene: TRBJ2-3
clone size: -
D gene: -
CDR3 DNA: TGTGCCAGCAGCTTAGTCACGGCGGGGGCGGATACGCAGTATTTT
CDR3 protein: CASSLVTAGADTQYF

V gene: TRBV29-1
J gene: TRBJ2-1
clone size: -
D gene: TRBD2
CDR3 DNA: TGCAGCGTGGGGACTAGCGCCAACAATGAGCAGTTCTTC
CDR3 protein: CSVGTSANNEQFF

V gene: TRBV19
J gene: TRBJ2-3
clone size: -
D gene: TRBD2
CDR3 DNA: TGTGCCAGTAGTATAACCGGGGGGGCGTCCCCAGATACGCAGTATTTT
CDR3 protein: CASSITGGASPDTQYF

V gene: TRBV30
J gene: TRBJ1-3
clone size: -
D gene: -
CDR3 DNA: TGTGCCTGGAGAGAGGGTAACTCTGGAAACACCATATATTTT
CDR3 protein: CAWREGNSGNTIYF

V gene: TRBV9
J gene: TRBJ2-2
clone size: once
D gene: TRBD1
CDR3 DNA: TGTGCCAGCACACCGACAGGGGGAACCGGGGAGCTGTTTTTT
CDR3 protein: CASTPTGGTGELFF

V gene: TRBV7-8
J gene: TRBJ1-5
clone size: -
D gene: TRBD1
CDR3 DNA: TGTGCCAGCAGCTTAGGTGGAGGGACAGGGGTTTTTCAGCCCCAGCATTTT
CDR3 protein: CASSLGGGTGVFQPQHF

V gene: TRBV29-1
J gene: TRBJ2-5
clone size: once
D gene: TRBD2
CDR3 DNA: TGCAGCGTTGAGAAGCCTAGCGGGGGCCTCTCGACCCAGTACTTC
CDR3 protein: CSVEKPSGGLSTQYF

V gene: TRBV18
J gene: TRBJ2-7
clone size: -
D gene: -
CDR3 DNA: TGTGCCAGCTCACCACCTCAGGGAGGGCAGTACTTC
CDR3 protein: CASSPPQGGQYF

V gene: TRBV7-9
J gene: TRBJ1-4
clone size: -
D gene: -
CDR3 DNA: TGTGCCAGCAGCTTAACGAGGGACACCGCAACTAATGAAAAACTGTTTTTT
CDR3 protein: CASSLTRDTATNEKLFF

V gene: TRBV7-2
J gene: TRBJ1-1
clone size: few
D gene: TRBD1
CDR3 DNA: TGTGCCAGCAGCATCAGGGGGATGAACACTGAAGCTTTCTTT
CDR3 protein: CASSIRGMNTEAFF

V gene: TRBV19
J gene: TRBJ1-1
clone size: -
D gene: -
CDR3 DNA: TGTGCCAGTAGAATACAGGAAGGGAACACTGAAGCTTTCTTT
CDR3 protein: CASRIQEGNTEAFF

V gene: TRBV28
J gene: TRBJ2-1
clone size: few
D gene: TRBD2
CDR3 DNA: TGTGCCAGCCGTTTACCGGGGGGGGTCAATGAGCAGTTCTTC
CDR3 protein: CASRLPGGVNEQFF

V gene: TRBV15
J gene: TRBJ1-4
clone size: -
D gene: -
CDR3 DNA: TGTGCCACCAGCAGAGATCCGGGGTTGAGGGAAAAACTGTTTTTT
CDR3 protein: CATSRDPGLREKLFF

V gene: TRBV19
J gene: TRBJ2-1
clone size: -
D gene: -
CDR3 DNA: TGTGCCAGTAGTCCAGACGACAACTCCGTGCAGTTCTTC
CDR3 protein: CASSPDDNSVQFF

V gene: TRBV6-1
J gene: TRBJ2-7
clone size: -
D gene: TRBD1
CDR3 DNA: TGTGCCAGCAGTGACGGACAGGGGGTATACGAGCAGTACTTC
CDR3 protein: CASSDGQGVYEQYF

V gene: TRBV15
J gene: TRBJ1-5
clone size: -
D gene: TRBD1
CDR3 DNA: TGTGCCACCAGCAGTGAACAGGGGGCGAATCAGCCCCAGCATTTT
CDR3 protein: CATSSEQGANQPQHF

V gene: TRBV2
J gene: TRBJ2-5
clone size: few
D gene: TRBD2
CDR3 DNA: TGTGCCAGCCTTGGGACTAGTGGACTTGGGCAGACCCAGTACTTC
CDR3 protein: CASLGTSGLGQTQYF

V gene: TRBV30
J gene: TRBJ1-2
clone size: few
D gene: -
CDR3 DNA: TGTGCCTGGAGCGGAGGAGTGGGGGCAGGTGGCTACACCTTC
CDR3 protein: CAWSGGVGAGGYTF

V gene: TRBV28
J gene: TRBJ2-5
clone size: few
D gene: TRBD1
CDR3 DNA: TGTGCCAGCAGCGAAGGACAGGCCCAAGAGACCCAGTACTTC
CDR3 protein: CASSEGQAQETQYF

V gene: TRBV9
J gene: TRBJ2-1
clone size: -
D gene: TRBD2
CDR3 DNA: TGTGCCAGCAGCGTAGGCGGGGGGGACTACAATGAGCAGTTCTTC
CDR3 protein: CASSVGGGDYNEQFF

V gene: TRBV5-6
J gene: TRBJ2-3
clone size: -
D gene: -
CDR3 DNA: TGTGCCAGCAGCTTGGTCAGTGTAGATACGCAGTATTTT
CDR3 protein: CASSLVSVDTQYF

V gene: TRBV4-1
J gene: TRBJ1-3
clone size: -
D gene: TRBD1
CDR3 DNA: TGCGCCAGCAGCCAAAAACAGGGGGGCTCTGGAAACACCATATATTTT
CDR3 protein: CASSQKQGGSGNTIYF

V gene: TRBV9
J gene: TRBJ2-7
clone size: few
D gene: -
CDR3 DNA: TGTGCCAGCAGCGTAGAACTAGGTTTTGGGGAGCAGTACTTC
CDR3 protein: CASSVELGFGEQYF

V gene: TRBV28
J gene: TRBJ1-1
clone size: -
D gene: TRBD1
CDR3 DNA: TGTGCCAGCAGTCCGGGTTTCAGGGGGGCGGTAGCTTTCTTT
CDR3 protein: CASSPGFRGAVAFF

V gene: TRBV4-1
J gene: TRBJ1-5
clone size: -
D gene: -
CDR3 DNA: TGCGCCAGCAGCCAAGCAATTGCGTTGACAGGCCCTCAGCCCCAGCATTTT
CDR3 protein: CASSQAIALTGPQPQHF

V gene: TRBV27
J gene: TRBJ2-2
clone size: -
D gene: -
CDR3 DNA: TGTGCCAGCGGTCCCTCGGGCACCGGGGAGCTGTTTTTT
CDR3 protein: CASGPSGTGELFF

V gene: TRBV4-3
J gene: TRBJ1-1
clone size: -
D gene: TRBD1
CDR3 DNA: TGCGCCAGCAGCCATGTGACAGGGATGAACACTGAAGCTTTCTTT
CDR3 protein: CASSHVTGMNTEAFF

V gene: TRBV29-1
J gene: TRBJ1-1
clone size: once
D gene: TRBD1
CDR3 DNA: TGCAGCGACAGGGGACAACTGAACACTGAAGCTTTCTTT
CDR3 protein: CSDRGQLNTEAFF

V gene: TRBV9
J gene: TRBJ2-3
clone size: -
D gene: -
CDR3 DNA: TGTGCCAGCACACGAGGGGGGGCCGCAACCACAGATACGCAGTATTTT
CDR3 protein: CASTRGGAATTDTQYF

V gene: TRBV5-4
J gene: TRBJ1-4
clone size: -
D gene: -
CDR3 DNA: TGTGCCAGCAGGGACGCTGGGGGCCATAATGAAAAACTGTTTTTT
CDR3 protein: CASRDAGGHNEKLFF

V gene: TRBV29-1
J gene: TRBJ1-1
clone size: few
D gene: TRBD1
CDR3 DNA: TGCAGCGTTGAAGGGGGACAGGGTATTACTGAAGCTTTCTTT
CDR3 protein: CSVEGGQGITEAFF

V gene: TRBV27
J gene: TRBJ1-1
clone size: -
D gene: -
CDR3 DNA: TGTGCCAGCAGTCTCCTAAAAAGTAGTTCTGAAGCTTTCTTT
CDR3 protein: CASSLLKSSSEAFF

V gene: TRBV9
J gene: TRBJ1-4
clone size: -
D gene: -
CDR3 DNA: TGTGCCAGCAGCCCCCGCGCGGGCAATGAAAAACTGTTTTTT
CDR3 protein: CASSPRAGNEKLFF

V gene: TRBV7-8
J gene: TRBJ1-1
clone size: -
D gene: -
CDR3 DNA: TGTGCCAGCAGCGTGAGCCAGGGTTGGATCGGAGTCACTGAAGCTTTCTTT
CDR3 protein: CASSVSQGWIGVTEAFF

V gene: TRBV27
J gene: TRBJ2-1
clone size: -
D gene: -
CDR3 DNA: TGTGCCAGCAGCCTCTACAATGAGCAGTTCTTC
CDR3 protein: CASSLYNEQFF

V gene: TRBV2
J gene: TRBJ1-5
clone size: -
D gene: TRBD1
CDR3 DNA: TGTGCCAGCAAGGGACAGGGGACTTGGAGCAATCAGCCCCAGCATTTT
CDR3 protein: CASKGQGTWSNQPQHF

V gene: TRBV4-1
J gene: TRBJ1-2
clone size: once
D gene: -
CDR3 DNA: TGCGCCAGCAGCCAAGCGGGCGCGGGCTATGGCTACACCTTC
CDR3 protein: CASSQAGAGYGYTF

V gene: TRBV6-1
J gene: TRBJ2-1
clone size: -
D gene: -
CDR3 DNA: TGTGCCTTACTAAGCACTCTCAATGAGCAGTTCTTC
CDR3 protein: CALLSTLNEQFF

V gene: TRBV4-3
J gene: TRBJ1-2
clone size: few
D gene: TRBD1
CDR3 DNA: TGCGCCAGCAGCCAGTCTGTAGGGCAGGGGGAAGCAGATGGCTACACCTTC
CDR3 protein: CASSQSVGQGEADGYTF

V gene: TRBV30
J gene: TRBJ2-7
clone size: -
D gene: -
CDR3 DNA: TGTGCCTGGAGTTGGGGGGCCTACGAGCAGTACTTC
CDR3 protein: CAWSWGAYEQYF

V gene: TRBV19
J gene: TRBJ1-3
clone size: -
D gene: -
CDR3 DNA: TGTGCCAGTAGTACCAACCCCGCCAGGGGATACACCATATATTTT
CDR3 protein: CASSTNPARGYTIYF

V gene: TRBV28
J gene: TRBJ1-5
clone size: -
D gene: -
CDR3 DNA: TGTGCCAGCAGTTTGGGGCAGCAAAGCAATCAGCCCCAGCATTTT
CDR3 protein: CASSLGQQSNQPQHF

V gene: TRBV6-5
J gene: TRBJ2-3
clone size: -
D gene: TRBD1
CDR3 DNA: TGTGCCAGCAGTTCGCGGGACAGGGGTACAGATACGCAGTATTTT
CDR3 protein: CASSSRDRGTDTQYF

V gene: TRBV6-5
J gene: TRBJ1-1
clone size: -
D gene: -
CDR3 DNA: TGTGCCAGCAGTTACTCGGTGAGGTTGACTGAAGCTTTCTTT
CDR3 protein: CASSYSVRLTEAFF

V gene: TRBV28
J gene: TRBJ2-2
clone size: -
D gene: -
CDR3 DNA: TGTGCCAGCAGTTATCGTACAAGGCTGTTTTTT
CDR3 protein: CASSYRTRLFF

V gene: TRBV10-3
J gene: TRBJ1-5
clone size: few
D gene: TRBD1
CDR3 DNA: TGTGCCATCAGTGAAGGGACAGGGGGGTCTCAGCCCCAGCATTTT
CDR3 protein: CAISEGTGGSQPQHF

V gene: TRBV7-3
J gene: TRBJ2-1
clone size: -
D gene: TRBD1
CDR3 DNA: TGTGCCAGCAGCCCGCGGACAGGGGAAACCTACAATGAGCAGTTCTTC
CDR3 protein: CASSPRTGETYNEQFF